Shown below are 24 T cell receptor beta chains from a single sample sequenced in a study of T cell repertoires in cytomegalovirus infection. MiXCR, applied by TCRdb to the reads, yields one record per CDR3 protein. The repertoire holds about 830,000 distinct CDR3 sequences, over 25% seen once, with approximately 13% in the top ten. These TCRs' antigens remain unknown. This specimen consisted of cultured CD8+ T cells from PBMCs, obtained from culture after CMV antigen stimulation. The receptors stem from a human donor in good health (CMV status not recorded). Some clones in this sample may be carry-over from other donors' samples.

CDR3 bases: TGTGCCGGGAAAGGGGCCGGGGAGCAGTACTTC. This translates into CAGKGAGEQYF. The V call is TRBV7-9, the J call TRBJ2-7; D perhaps matches TRBD1 (5 bases). Germline V gene lookup returns CDR1 SEHNR and CDR2 FQNEAQ (reference sequence). Trimming shortened V by 11 bases and J by 7 bases, and 15 bases separated the two germline ends. The CDR3 totals 11 residues.

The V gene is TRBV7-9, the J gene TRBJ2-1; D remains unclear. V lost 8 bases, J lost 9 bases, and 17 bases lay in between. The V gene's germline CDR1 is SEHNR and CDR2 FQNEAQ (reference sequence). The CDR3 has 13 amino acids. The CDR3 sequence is CASDTRTVIEQFF. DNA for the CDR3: TGTGCCAGCGACACGCGGACGGTCATTGAGCAGTTCTTC.

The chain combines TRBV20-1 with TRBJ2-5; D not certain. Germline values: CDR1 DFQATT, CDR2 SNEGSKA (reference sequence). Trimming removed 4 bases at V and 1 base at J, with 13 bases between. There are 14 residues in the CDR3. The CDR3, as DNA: TGCAGTGCTATACCTTCCCGCGCCCAAGAGACCCAGTACTTC. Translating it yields CSAIPSRAQETQYF.

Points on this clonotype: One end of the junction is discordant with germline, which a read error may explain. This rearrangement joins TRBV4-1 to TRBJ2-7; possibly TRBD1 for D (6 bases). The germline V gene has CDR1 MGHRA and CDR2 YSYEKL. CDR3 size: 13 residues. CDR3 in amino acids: CASSQRNRDEHYF. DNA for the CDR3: TGCGCCAGCAGCCAACGAAACAGGGATGAGCATTACTTC.

The CDR3 sequence: CASLQGNSYEQYV. DNA of the CDR3: TGTGCCAGCCTACAGGGAAATTCCTACGAGCAGTACGTC. This rearrangement joins TRBV13 to TRBJ2-7; TRBD1 is a possible D gene (6 bases). The V end was cut by 8 bases, the J end by 1 base, with 12 bases between. This CDR3 has 13 amino acids. The germline V gene encodes CDR1 PRHDT and CDR2 FYEKMQ (reference sequence).

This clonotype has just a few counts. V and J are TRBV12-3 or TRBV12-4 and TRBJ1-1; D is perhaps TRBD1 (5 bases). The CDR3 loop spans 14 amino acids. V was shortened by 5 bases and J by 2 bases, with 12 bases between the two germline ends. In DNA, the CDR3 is TGTGCCAGCAGTCCCGGGGCTGATAACACTGAAGCTTTCTTT. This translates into CASSPGADNTEAFF.

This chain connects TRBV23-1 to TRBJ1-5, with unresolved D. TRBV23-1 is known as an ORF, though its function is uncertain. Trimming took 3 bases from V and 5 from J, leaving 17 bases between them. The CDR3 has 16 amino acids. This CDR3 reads CASSHLGQGFDQPQHF. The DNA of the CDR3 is TGCGCCAGCAGTCACCTCGGGCAAGGATTCGATCAGCCCCAGCATTTT.

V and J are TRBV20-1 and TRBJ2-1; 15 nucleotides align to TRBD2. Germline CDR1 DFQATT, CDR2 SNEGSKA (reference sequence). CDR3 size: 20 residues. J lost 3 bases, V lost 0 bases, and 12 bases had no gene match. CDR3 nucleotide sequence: TGCAGTGCTAGAGATCCCGGACTAGCGGGGGGGTCCCGATTCTACAATGAGCAGTTCTTC. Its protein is CSARDPGLAGGSRFYNEQFF.

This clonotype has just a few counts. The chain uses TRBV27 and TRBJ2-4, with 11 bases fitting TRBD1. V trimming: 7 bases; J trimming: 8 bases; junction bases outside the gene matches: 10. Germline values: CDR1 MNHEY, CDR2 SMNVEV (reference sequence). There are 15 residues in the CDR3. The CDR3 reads CASTPGQGAVDIQYF. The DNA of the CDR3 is TGTGCCAGCACCCCTGGACAGGGGGCGGTTGACATTCAGTACTTC.

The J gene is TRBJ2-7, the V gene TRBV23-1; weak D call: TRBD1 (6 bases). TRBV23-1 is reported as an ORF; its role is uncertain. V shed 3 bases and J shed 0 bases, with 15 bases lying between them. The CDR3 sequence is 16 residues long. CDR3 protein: CASSQRGHPSSYEQYV. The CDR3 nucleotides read TGCGCCAGCAGTCAGAGGGGACACCCATCCTCCTACGAGCAGTACGTC.

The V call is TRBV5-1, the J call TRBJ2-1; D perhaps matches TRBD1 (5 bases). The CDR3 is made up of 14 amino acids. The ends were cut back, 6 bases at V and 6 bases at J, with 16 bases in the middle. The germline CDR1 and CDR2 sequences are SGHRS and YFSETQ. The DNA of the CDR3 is TGCGCCAGCAAGGGGATAGGGGTAGCCAATGAGCAGTTCTTC. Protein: CASKGIGVANEQFF.

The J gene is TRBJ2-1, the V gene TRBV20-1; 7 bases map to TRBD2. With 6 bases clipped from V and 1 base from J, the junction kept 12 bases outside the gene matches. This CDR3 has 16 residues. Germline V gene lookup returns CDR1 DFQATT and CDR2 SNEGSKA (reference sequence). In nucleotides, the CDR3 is TGCAGTGCCACCCTGGGCCAGCGGGGTTCCTACAATGAGCAGTTCTTC. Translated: CSATLGQRGSYNEQFF.

The DNA for the CDR3 is TGCGCCAGCAGCCAAGAGAGATGGCTAGCGGGGGGAGGTGAGACCCAGTACTTC. This encodes CASSQERWLAGGGETQYF. The V and J genes are TRBV4-3 and TRBJ2-5, with 11 positions matching TRBD2. CDR1 and CDR2 (germline): LGHNA, YSLEER. CDR3 size: 18 residues. V shed 0 bases and J 5 bases; nucleotides not matched to a gene: 11.

CDR3 DNA sequence: TGCAGTGCTAGAGAACTCAATCGGGCTGAAGCTTTCTTT. As protein: CSARELNRAEAFF. This chain links TRBV20-1 with TRBJ1-1; unclear D gene. Germline V gives CDR1 DFQATT, CDR2 SNEGSKA (reference sequence). Trimming removed 0 bases at V and 6 bases at J, with 11 bases between. There are 13 residues in the CDR3.

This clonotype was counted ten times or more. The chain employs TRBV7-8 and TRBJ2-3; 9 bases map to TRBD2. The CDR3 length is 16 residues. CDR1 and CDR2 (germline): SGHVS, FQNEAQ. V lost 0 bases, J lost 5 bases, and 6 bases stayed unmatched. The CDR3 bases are TGTGCCAGCAGCTTAGCGGTGGCGGGGGGGCTAGATACGCAGTATTTT. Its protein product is CASSLAVAGGLDTQYF.

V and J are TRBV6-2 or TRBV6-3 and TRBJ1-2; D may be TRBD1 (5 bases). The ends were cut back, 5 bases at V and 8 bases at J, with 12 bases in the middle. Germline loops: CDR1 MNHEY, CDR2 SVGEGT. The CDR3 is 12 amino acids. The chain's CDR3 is CASSLKTAGYTF. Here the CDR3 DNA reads TGTGCCAGCAGTCTCAAGACAGCCGGCTACACCTTC.

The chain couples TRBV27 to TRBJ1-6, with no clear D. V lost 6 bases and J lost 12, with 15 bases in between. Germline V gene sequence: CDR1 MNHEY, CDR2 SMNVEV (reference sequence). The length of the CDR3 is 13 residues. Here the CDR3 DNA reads TGTGCCAGCAGCCTTGACGCCACATTACCCCTCCACTTT. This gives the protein CASSLDATLPLHF.

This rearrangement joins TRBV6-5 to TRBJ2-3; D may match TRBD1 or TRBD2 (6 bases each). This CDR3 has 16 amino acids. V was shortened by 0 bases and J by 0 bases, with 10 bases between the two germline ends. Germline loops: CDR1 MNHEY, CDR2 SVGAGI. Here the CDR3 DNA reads TGTGCCAGCAGTTACTCGTGGGGGGCGAGCACAGATACGCAGTATTTT. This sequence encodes CASSYSWGASTDTQYF.

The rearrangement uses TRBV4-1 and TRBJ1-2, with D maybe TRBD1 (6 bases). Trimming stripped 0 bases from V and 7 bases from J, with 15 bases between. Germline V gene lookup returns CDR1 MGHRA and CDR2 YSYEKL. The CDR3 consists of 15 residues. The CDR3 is CASSQDLRGAPGYTF. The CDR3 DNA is TGCGCCAGCAGCCAAGATCTAAGGGGGGCTCCTGGCTACACCTTC.

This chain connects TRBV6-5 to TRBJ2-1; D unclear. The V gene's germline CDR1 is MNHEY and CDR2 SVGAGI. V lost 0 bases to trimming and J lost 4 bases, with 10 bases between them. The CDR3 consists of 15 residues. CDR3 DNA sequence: TGTGCCAGCAGTTACTCGTCGGTCGCGTACAATGAGCAGTTCTTC. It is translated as CASSYSSVAYNEQFF.

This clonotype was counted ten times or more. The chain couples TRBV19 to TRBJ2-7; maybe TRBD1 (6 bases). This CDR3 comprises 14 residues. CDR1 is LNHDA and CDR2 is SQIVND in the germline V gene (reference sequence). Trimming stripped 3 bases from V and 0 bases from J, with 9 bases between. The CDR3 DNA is TGTGCCAGTAGTATCCCAGGGGTCTCCTACGAGCAGTACTTC. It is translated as CASSIPGVSYEQYF.

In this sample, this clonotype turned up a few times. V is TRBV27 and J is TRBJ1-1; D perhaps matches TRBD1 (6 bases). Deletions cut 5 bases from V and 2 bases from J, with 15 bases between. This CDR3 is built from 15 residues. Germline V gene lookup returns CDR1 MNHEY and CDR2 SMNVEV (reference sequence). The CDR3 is CASSLRWGGNTEAFF. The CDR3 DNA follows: TGTGCCAGCAGTCTACGGTGGGGGGGCAACACTGAAGCTTTCTTT.

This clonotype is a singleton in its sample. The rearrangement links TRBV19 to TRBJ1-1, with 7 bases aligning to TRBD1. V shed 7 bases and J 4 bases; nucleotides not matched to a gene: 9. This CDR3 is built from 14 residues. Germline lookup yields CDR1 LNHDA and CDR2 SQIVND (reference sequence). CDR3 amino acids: CASTDPGGTTEAFF. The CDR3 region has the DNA TGTGCCAGTACCGACCCAGGGGGTACCACTGAAGCTTTCTTT.

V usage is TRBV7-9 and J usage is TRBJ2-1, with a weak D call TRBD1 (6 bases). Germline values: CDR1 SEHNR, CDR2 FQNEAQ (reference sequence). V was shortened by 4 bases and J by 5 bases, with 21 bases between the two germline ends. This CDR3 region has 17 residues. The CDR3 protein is CASSSGPTGTLDNEQFF. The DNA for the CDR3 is TGTGCCAGCAGCTCAGGGCCTACAGGGACCCTTGACAATGAGCAGTTCTTC.